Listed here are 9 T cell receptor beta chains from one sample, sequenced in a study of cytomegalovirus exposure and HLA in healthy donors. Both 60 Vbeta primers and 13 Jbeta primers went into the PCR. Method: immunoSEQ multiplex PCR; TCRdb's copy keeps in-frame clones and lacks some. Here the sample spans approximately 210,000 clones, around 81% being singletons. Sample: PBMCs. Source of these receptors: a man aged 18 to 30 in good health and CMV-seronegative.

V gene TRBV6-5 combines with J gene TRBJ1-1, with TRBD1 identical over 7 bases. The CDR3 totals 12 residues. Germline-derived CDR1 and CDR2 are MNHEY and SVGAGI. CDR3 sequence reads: CVTGMRNTEAFF. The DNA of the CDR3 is TGTGTGACAGGGATGAGAAACACTGAAGCTTTCTTT.

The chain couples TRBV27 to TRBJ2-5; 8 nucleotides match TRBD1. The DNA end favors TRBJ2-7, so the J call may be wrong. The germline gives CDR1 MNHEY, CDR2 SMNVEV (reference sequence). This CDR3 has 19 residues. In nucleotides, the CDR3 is TGTGCCAGCAGTTTACGGCAGGGGGCGGCGCAGATCAGAGCCTACGAGCAGTACTTC. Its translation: CASSLRQGAAQIRAYEQYF.

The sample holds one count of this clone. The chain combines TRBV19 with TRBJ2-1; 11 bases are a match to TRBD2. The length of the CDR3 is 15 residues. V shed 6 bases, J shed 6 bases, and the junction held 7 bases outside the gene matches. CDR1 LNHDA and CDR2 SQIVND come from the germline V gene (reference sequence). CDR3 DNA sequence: TGTGCCAGTAGCCTTAGCGGGAGGGCCCTCAATGAGCAGTTCTTC. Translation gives CASSLSGRALNEQFF.

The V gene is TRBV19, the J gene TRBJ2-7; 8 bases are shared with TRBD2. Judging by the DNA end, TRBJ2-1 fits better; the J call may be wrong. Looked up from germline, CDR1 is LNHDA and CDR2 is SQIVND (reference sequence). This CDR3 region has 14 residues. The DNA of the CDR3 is TGTGCCAGTAGTAAGGCGGGACTAGAGGCTGAGCAGTTCTTC. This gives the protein CASSKAGLEAEQFF.

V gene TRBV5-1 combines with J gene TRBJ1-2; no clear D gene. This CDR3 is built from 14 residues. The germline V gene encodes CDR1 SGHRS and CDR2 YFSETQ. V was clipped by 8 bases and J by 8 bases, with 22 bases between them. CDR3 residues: CARHTLWPGRGYTF. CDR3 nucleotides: TGCGCCAGACACACACTCTGGCCAGGTAGGGGCTACACCTTC. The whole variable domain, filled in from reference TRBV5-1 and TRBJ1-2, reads KAGVTQTPRYLIKTRGQQVTLSCSPISGHRSVSWYQQTPGQGLQFLFEYFSETQRNKGNFPGRFSGRQFSNSRSEMNVSTLELGDSALYLCARHTLWPGRGYTFGSGTRLTVV.

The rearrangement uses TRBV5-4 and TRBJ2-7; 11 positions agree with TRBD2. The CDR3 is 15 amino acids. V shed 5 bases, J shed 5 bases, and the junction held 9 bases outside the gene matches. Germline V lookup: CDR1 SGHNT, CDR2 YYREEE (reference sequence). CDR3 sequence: CASRLAGALIDEQYF. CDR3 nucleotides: TGTGCCAGCAGACTAGCGGGGGCCTTAATCGACGAGCAGTACTTC.

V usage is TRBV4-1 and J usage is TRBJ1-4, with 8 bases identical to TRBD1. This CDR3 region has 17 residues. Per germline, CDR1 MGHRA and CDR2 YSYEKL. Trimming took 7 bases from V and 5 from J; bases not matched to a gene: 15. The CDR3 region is CASTMDREGPHNEKLFF. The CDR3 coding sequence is TGCGCCAGCACGATGGACAGGGAGGGGCCCCACAATGAAAAACTGTTTTTT.

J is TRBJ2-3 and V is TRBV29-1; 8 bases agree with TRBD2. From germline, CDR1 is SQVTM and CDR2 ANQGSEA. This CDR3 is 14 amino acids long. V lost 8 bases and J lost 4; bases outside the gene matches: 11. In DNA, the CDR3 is TGCAGCCACCCGGGAGGGGTAGGTTCAGATACGCAGTATTTT. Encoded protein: CSHPGGVGSDTQYF.

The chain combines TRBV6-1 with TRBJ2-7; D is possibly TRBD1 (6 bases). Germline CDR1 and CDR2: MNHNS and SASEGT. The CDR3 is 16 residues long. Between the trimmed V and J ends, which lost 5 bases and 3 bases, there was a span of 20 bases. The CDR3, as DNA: TGTGCCAGCAGTAAAGGACAGACCAAAAAAAGCTACGAGCAGTACTTC. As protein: CASSKGQTKKSYEQYF.